These T cell receptor beta chains were read from a single sample in a study of blood T cell repertoires in COVID-19. Generated by immunoSEQ multiplex PCR, the TCRdb table keeps only in-frame clones and is missing some. Among 140,000 or so clones, around 91% were seen once, and the ten largest hold approximately 3%. Sequenced: peripheral blood. The receptors derive from a woman aged 60-75 years with active COVID-19. The CDR3 runs from the conserved cysteine through the conserved F or W. A D gene is named only where the DNA matches it firmly. For some rows the clone size is stated as once, few or many, or as a class when expanded; others skip it.

CDR3: CASSLNSRWQYNEQFF; DNA: TGTGCCAGCAGCTTAAATTCGCGGTGGCAATACAATGAGCAGTTCTTC; V: TRBV7-3; size: .; length: 16; D: .; J: TRBJ2-1
CDR3: CASSPRQAYEQYF; DNA: TGTGCCAGCAGCCCCAGACAAGCCTACGAGCAGTACTTC; V: TRBV11-2; size: .; length: 13; D: .; J: TRBJ2-7
CDR3: CSVQTGITDTQYF; DNA: TGCAGCGTGCAGACAGGTATCACAGATACGCAGTATTTT; V: TRBV29-1; size: .; length: 13; D: .; J: TRBJ2-3
CDR3: CASLDRGHTDEQFF; DNA: TGTGCCAGCCTCGACAGGGGCCATACAGATGAGCAGTTCTTC; V: TRBV19; size: .; length: 14; D: TRBD1; J: TRBJ2-1
CDR3: CASSPIAQSAGLTQYF; DNA: TGTGCCAGCTCACCGATTGCCCAATCGGCAGGGTTAACGCAGTATTTT; V: TRBV18; size: .; length: 16; D: .; J: TRBJ2-3
CDR3: CASSQEGGGVRADTQYF; DNA: TGTGCCAGCAGCCAAGAAGGTGGCGGTGTTCGAGCAGATACGCAGTATTTT; V: TRBV4-2; size: .; length: 17; D: .; J: TRBJ2-3
CDR3: CASSPLQGDYGYTF; DNA: TGTGCCAGCTCACCACTCCAGGGCGACTATGGCTACACCTTC; V: TRBV18; size: .; length: 14; D: .; J: TRBJ1-2
CDR3: CASSEGLAQYEQYF; DNA: TGTGCCAGCAGTGAAGGACTAGCGCAATACGAGCAGTACTTC; V: TRBV5-4; size: .; length: 14; D: TRBD2; J: TRBJ2-7
CDR3: CASSPRGGESYEQYF; DNA: TGTGCCAGTAGTCCTCGTGGGGGCGAATCCTACGAGCAGTACTTC; V: TRBV19; size: .; length: 15; D: .; J: TRBJ2-7
CDR3: CASSALAGEWSEQYF; DNA: TGTGCCAGCAGCGCCCTAGCGGGAGAGTGGAGCGAGCAGTACTTC; V: TRBV7-3; size: .; length: 15; D: TRBD2; J: TRBJ2-7
CDR3: CASLFTGPSGANVLTF; DNA: TGTGCCAGCCTTTTTACAGGGCCCTCTGGGGCCAACGTCCTGACTTTC; V: TRBV28; size: once; length: 16; D: .; J: TRBJ2-6
CDR3: CASSLRRADRGQHGYTF; DNA: TGTGCCAGTAGTCTCCGCCGGGCTGACAGGGGGCAACATGGCTACACCTTC; V: TRBV19; size: .; length: 17; D: TRBD1; J: TRBJ1-2
CDR3: CASSRGGVTTDTQYF; DNA: TGCGCCAGCAGCCGGGGGGGAGTTACCACAGATACGCAGTATTTT; V: TRBV4-1; size: .; length: 15; D: TRBD2; J: TRBJ2-3
CDR3: CASSRTLYTEAFF; DNA: TGTGCCAGCAGTAGGACACTTTACACTGAAGCTTTCTTT; V: TRBV2; size: .; length: 13; D: .; J: TRBJ1-1
CDR3: CASSPTGVIPEDTQYF; DNA: TGTGCCAGCAGCCCAACGGGAGTCATCCCGGAAGATACGCAGTATTTT; V: TRBV7-9; size: .; length: 16; D: .; J: TRBJ2-3
CDR3: CASSLLTSARGGANVLTF; DNA: TGTGCCAGCAGCTTGTTGACTAGCGCAAGGGGTGGGGCCAACGTCCTGACTTTC; V: TRBV11-2; size: .; length: 18; D: TRBD2; J: TRBJ2-6
CDR3: CASSMGLAGYEQYF; DNA: TGTGCCAGCAGCATGGGACTAGCGGGGTACGAGCAGTACTTC; V: TRBV13; size: .; length: 14; D: TRBD2; J: TRBJ2-7
CDR3: CASSYRDSYEQYF; DNA: TGTGCCAGCAGTTACCGGGACTCCTACGAGCAGTACTTC; V: TRBV6-2/TRBV6-3; size: .; length: 13; D: .; J: TRBJ2-7
CDR3: CASSQLQGFDSPLHF; DNA: TGTGCCAGCAGCCAATTACAGGGGTTCGATTCACCCCTCCACTTT; V: TRBV3-1/TRBV3-2; size: .; length: 15; D: TRBD1; J: TRBJ1-6
CDR3: CASSVGGGAPYEQYF; DNA: TGTGCCAGCAGCGTAGGAGGGGGGGCCCCATACGAGCAGTACTTC; V: TRBV9; size: .; length: 15; D: .; J: TRBJ2-7
CDR3: CASSSFRQPTNEKLFF; DNA: TGTGCCAGCAGTTCCTTCCGACAGCCAACTAATGAAAAACTGTTTTTT; V: TRBV28; size: .; length: 16; D: .; J: TRBJ1-4
CDR3: CASSYSRTVSYEQYF; DNA: TGTGCCAGCAGTTACTCAAGGACAGTATCCTACGAGCAGTACTTC; V: TRBV6-5; size: .; length: 15; D: .; J: TRBJ2-7
CDR3: CASSLLGLAGVRTGELFF; DNA: TGTGCCAGCAGCTTGTTGGGACTAGCGGGAGTGAGGACCGGGGAGCTGTTTTTT; V: TRBV7-8; size: once; length: 18; D: TRBD2; J: TRBJ2-2
CDR3: CASSVTVNSNYGYTF; DNA: TGTGCCAGCTCAGTGACAGTGAATTCTAACTATGGCTACACCTTC; V: TRBV18; size: .; length: 15; D: .; J: TRBJ1-2
CDR3: CATSDWAPGLAGGLLTEQFF; DNA: TGTGCCACCAGTGATTGGGCCCCGGGACTAGCGGGAGGGCTCCTGACCGAGCAGTTCTTC; V: TRBV24-1; size: once; length: 20; D: TRBD2; J: TRBJ2-1
CDR3: CASSPRNADIQYF; DNA: TGTGCCAGCAGCCCCCGTAACGCGGACATTCAGTACTTC; V: TRBV7-3; size: .; length: 13; D: .; J: TRBJ2-4
CDR3: CASSHPSGNTIYF; DNA: TGTGCCAGCAGCCACCCGAGTGGAAACACCATATATTTT; V: TRBV13; size: once; length: 13; D: .; J: TRBJ1-3
CDR3: CATGLAGHTGELFF; DNA: TGTGCCACCGGACTAGCGGGTCACACCGGGGAGCTGTTTTTT; V: TRBV10-3; size: .; length: 14; D: TRBD2; J: TRBJ2-2
CDR3: CASSAGLTGGYDEQYF; DNA: TGTGCCAGCAGCGCAGGCCTGACAGGGGGGTACGACGAGCAGTACTTC; V: TRBV9; size: .; length: 16; D: TRBD1; J: TRBJ2-7
CDR3: CASSVEGQGRNEQYF; DNA: TGTGCCAGCAGCGTCGAGGGACAGGGGCGGAACGAGCAGTACTTC; V: TRBV9; size: once; length: 15; D: TRBD1; J: TRBJ2-7
CDR3: CASSALAGVETGELFF; DNA: TGCGCCAGCAGCGCACTAGCGGGAGTAGAAACCGGGGAGCTGTTTTTT; V: TRBV5-1; size: .; length: 16; D: TRBD2; J: TRBJ2-2
CDR3: CASSPLAYSYNEQFF; DNA: TGTGCCAGCAGCCCCTTAGCGTACTCCTACAATGAGCAGTTCTTC; V: TRBV3-1/TRBV3-2; size: .; length: 15; D: .; J: TRBJ2-1
CDR3: CASSSTPGLEAFF; DNA: TGTGCCAGCAGTTCAACTCCGGGACTAGAAGCTTTCTTT; V: TRBV28; size: .; length: 13; D: .; J: TRBJ1-1
CDR3: CSVEQTSGGSGETQYF; DNA: TGCAGCGTTGAGCAGACTAGCGGAGGGAGTGGGGAGACCCAGTACTTC; V: TRBV29-1; size: .; length: 16; D: TRBD2; J: TRBJ2-5
CDR3: CASSLTAGPVETQYF; DNA: TGCGCCAGCAGCTTGACTGCGGGGCCGGTAGAGACCCAGTACTTC; V: TRBV5-1; size: once; length: 15; D: .; J: TRBJ2-5
CDR3: CASSFRGFGPYNEQFF; DNA: TGTGCCAGCAGCTTCAGGGGTTTCGGGCCCTACAATGAGCAGTTCTTC; V: TRBV5-6; size: .; length: 16; D: .; J: TRBJ2-1
CDR3: CANSRTSGSDEQFF; DNA: TGTGCCAACTCCCGGACTAGCGGGAGTGATGAGCAGTTCTTC; V: TRBV2; size: .; length: 14; D: TRBD2; J: TRBJ2-1
CDR3: CASSQAGRVGSYNSPLHF; DNA: TGCGCCAGCAGCCAAGCGGGGAGGGTGGGCTCCTATAATTCACCCCTCCACTTT; V: TRBV4-1; size: .; length: 18; D: .; J: TRBJ1-6
CDR3: CASSERLSDTQYF; DNA: TGTGCCAGCAGTGAAAGACTCTCAGATACGCAGTATTTT; V: TRBV2; size: .; length: 13; D: .; J: TRBJ2-3
CDR3: CASSVRDEQYF; DNA: TGTGCCAGCAGCGTCAGGGACGAGCAGTACTTC; V: TRBV6-2/TRBV6-3; size: .; length: 11; D: .; J: TRBJ2-7